The 4 T cell receptor beta chains given below trace back to one sample, sequenced in a study of T cells after yellow fever vaccination. TCRdb reprocessed the 5' RACE reads via MiXCR and lists one record per CDR3 protein. The data hold 620,000 or so distinct CDR3 sequences, with around an eighth observed a single time. The sequenced sample was PBMCs, obtained on the day of the yellow fever booster vaccination. The receptors derive from a man aged 25 to 40 who received the YFV17D yellow fever vaccine.

This clonotype was seen at least ten times. The chain couples TRBV5-1 to TRBJ1-2, with unresolved D. The V end was cut by 7 bases, the J end by 4 bases, with 11 bases between. Germline CDR1 reads SGHRS; CDR2 reads YFSETQ. The CDR3 consists of 12 residues. CDR3 coding DNA: TGCGCCAGCGCGAACGAGGGCTATGGCTACACCTTC. Encoded protein: CASANEGYGYTF.

This chain uses TRBV6-5 with TRBJ1-6; the D gene is possibly TRBD1 (5 bases). Germline-derived CDR1 and CDR2 are MNHEY and SVGAGI. Trimming pared 7 bases from V and 10 bases from J, leaving 23 bases between. The CDR3 is 16 amino acids. CDR3 bases: TGTGCCAGCAACCACGGTAGACAGCGGTCGGGCTCACCCCTCCACTTT. It codes for CASNHGRQRSGSPLHF.

In this sample, this clonotype turned up a few times. The chain combines TRBV12-3 or TRBV12-4 with TRBJ2-3; the D gene could be TRBD1 or TRBD2 (6 bases each). The length of the CDR3 is 15 residues. With 1 base removed from V and 8 bases from J, the gap between germline ends came to 16 bases. The CDR3 DNA reads TGTGCCAGCAGTTTAGGGAGGGGGTCTGGTTCTACGCAGTATTTT. Amino acid sequence: CASSLGRGSGSTQYF.

This clonotype was recorded a few times. The V call is TRBV24-1, the J call TRBJ2-1, with TRBD2 matching 7 bases. Germline V lookup: CDR1 KGHDR, CDR2 SFDVKD. V lost 9 bases and J lost 0; bases outside the gene matches: 10. The CDR3 is 16 residues long. The DNA of the CDR3 is TGTGCCACCTCGGGTACTAGCGCGAGCTCCTACAATGAGCAGTTCTTC. Encoded protein: CATSGTSASSYNEQFF.